These 8 T cell receptor beta chains came from one sample sequenced in a study of shared clonotypes between healthy human individuals. The assay was immunoSEQ multiplex PCR, and TCRdb's table has in-frame clones only and misses some. The table lists 2 million to 2.5 million clones, around 93% of them singletons. The sequenced sample was naive CD4+ T cells from PBMCs. Subset indicated: CD45RA+ positively selected. The origin of the receptors is a man aged 18 to 29 in good health. Some clones in this sample may be carry-over from other donors' samples.

CDR3 residues: CASSLTRTGRNTEAFF. The CDR3, as DNA: TGTGCCAGCAGCCTCACCCGGACAGGGCGAAACACTGAAGCTTTCTTT. The chain has TRBV11-2 and TRBJ1-1; TRBD1 agrees at 8 bases. The V gene's germline CDR1 is SGHAT and CDR2 FQNNGV. V gave up 5 bases and J gave up 2 bases; unmatched junction bases: 10. CDR3 length: 16 amino acids.

The V gene is TRBV5-1, the J gene TRBJ2-5, with D unresolved. The better agreement between TRBJ2-7 and the DNA end casts doubt on the J call. Per the germline V gene, CDR1 is SGHRS and CDR2 is YFSETQ. The CDR3 is made up of 13 amino acids. CDR3 nucleotide sequence: TGCGCCAGCAGCTTGGGTGTGGATGGCGAGCAGTACTTC. Amino acid sequence: CASSLGVDGEQYF.

The J gene is TRBJ1-3, the V gene TRBV6-5; D not resolved. The CDR3 runs to 13 residues. Germline CDR1 reads MNHEY; CDR2 reads SVGAGI. V lost 8 bases and J 8 bases, leaving 16 bases between the germline ends. The CDR3 here is CASGRRSADTIYF. CDR3 nucleotide sequence: TGTGCCAGCGGACGCCGATCGGCGGACACCATATATTTT.

As for this clone: The same CDR3 arises from other DNA sequences in this sample as well. The chain has TRBV7-2 and TRBJ1-1; 8 nucleotides align to TRBD1. The V gene's germline CDR1 is SGHTA and CDR2 FQGNSA. The CDR3 sequence is 12 residues long. With V trimmed by 1 base and J by 8 bases, 0 bases remained unmatched. CDR3 in amino acids: CASSLGQGEAFF. Written as DNA, the CDR3 is TGTGCCAGCAGCTTAGGACAGGGGGAAGCTTTCTTT.

This rearrangement joins TRBV6-1 to TRBJ2-1; tentatively, D is TRBD1 or TRBD2 (5 bases each). Germline V gene sequence: CDR1 MNHNS, CDR2 SASEGT. The CDR3 length is 16 residues. Trimming pared 1 base from V and 9 bases from J, leaving 19 bases between. CDR3 DNA sequence: TGTGCCAGCAGTGAAGTGAGCGGCAGGGTCTCCACTGAGCAGTTCTTC. Translation: CASSEVSGRVSTEQFF.

In its sample, this clone was seen a few times. V usage is TRBV29-1 and J usage is TRBJ1-1, with D possibly matching TRBD1 (5 bases). Germline V lookup: CDR1 SQVTM, CDR2 ANQGSEA. CDR3 length equals 15 residues. Between the trimmed V and J ends, which lost 5 bases and 0 bases, there was a span of 16 bases. The CDR3 DNA reads TGCAGCGTTCAGGGCCGGATCAGGTTGAACACTGAAGCTTTCTTT. Translation: CSVQGRIRLNTEAFF.

This clone came up once. The chain recombines TRBV19 with TRBJ1-1, with 8 positions matching TRBD1. Trimming cost V 5 bases and J 4 bases; bases outside gene matches: 6. From germline, CDR1 is LNHDA and CDR2 SQIVND (reference sequence). The CDR3 totals 14 residues. DNA of the CDR3: TGTGCCAGTAGTTGGACAGGGAGGACCACTGAAGCTTTCTTT. Amino acid sequence: CASSWTGRTTEAFF.

The chain joins TRBV7-2 to TRBJ1-1, with D unresolved. Germline lookup yields CDR1 SGHTA and CDR2 FQGNSA. Deletions cut 6 bases from V and 0 bases from J, with 8 bases between. The CDR3 is 13 residues long. The CDR3 coding sequence is TGTGCCAGCAGGACGAACATGAACACTGAAGCTTTCTTT. As protein: CASRTNMNTEAFF. The full variable domain, completed using reference TRBV7-2 and TRBJ1-1, is GAGVSQSPSNKVTEKGKDVELRCDPISGHTALYWYRQSLGQGLEFLIYFQGNSAPDKSGLPSDRFSAERTGGSVSTLTIQRTQQEDSAVYLCASRTNMNTEAFFGQGTRLTVV.